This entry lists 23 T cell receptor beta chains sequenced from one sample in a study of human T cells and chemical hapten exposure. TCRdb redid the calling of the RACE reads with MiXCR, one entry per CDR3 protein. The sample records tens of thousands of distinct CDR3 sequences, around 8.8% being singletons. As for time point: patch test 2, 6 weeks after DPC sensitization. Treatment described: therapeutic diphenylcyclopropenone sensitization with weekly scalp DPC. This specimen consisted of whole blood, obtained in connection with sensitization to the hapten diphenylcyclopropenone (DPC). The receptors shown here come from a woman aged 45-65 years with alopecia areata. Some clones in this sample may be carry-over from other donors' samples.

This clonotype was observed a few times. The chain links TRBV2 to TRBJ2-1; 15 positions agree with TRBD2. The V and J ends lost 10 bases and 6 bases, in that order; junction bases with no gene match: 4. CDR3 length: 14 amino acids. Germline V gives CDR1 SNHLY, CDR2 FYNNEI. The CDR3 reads CATRGLAGGNEQFF. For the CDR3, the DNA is TGTGCCACCAGGGGACTAGCGGGGGGCAATGAGCAGTTCTTC.

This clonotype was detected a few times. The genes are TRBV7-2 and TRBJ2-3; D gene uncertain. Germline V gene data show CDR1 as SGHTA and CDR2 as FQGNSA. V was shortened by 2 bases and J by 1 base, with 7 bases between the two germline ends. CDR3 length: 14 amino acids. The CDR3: CASSLMSGTDTQYF. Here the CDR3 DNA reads TGTGCCAGCAGCTTAATGAGCGGCACAGATACGCAGTATTTT. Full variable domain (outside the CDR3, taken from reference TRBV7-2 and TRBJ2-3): GAGVSQSPSNKVTEKGKDVELRCDPISGHTALYWYRQSLGQGLEFLIYFQGNSAPDKSGLPSDRFSAERTGGSVSTLTIQRTQQEDSAVYLCASSLMSGTDTQYFGPGTRLTVL.

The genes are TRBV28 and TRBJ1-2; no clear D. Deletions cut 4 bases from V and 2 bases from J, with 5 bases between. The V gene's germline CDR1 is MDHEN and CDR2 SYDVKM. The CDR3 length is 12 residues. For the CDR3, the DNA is TGTGCCAGCAGTTACGGGAACTATGGCTACACCTTC. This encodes CASSYGNYGYTF.

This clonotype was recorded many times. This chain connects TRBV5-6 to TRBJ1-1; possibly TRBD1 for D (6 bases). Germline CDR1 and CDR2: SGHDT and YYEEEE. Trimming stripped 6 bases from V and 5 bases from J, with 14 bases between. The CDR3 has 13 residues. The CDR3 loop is CASTRGVGTEAFF. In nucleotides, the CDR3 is TGTGCCAGCACAAGGGGGGTAGGGACTGAAGCTTTCTTT.

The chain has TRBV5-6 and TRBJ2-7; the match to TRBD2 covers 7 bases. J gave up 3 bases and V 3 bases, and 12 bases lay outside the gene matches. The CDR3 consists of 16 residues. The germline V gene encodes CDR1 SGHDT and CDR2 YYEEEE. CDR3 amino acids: CASSSTSGARGYEQYF. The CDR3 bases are TGTGCCAGCAGCTCAACAAGCGGGGCCCGAGGCTACGAGCAGTACTTC.

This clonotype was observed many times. In DNA form, the CDR3 reads TGTGCCATCGGACCGGCAGATACGCAGTATTTT. Amino acid sequence: CAIGPADTQYF. This chain joins TRBV10-3 and TRBJ2-3; no definite D call. The CDR3 runs to 11 residues. The germline V gene has CDR1 ENHRY and CDR2 SYGVKD. Trimming pared 8 bases from V and 4 bases from J, leaving 7 bases between.

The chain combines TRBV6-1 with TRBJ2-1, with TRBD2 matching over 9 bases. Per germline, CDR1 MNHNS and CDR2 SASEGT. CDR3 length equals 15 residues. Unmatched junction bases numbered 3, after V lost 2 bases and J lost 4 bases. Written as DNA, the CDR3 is TGTGCCAGCAGTGAAAGACTAGCGGTATACAATGAGCAGTTCTTC. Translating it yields CASSERLAVYNEQFF.

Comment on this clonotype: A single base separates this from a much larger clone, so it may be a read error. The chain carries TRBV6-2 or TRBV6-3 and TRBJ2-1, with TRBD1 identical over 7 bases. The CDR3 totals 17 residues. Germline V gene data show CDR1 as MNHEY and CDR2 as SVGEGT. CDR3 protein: CPSSYSRGQASYNEQFF. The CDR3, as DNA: TGTCCCAGCAGTTACTCACGAGGACAGGCCTCCTACAATGAGCAGTTCTTC.

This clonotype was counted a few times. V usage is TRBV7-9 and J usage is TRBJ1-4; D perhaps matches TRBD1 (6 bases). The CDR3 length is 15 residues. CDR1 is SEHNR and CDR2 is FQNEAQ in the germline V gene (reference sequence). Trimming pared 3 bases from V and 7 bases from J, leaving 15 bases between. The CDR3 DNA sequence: TGTGCCAGCAGCTTCACAGGGCTAAACGGTGAAAAACTGTTTTTT. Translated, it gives CASSFTGLNGEKLFF.

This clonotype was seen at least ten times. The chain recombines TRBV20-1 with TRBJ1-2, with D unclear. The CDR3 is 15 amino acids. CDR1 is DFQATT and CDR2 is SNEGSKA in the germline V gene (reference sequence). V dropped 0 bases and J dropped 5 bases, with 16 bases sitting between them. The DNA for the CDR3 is TGCAGTGCTAGAGATCCGGTTCCAACGGGGTATGGCTACACCTTC. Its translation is CSARDPVPTGYGYTF.

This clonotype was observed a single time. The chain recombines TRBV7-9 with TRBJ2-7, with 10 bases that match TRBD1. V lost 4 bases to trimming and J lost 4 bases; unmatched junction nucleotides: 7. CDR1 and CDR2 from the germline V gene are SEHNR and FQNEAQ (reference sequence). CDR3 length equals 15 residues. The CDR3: CASSSGTGVGYEQYF. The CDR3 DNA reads TGTGCCAGCAGCTCCGGGACAGGGGTCGGATACGAGCAGTACTTC.

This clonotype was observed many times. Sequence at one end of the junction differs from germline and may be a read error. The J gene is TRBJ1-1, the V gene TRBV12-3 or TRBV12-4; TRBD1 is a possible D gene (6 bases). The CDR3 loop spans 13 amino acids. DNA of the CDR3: TGTGCCAGCATTTTAGACTGGGGGCGCGCCGCTTTCTTT. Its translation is CASILDWGRAAFF.

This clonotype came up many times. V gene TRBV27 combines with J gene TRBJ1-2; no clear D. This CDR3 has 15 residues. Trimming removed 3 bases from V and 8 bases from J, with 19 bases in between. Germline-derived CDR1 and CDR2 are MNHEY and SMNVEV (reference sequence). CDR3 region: CASSFTPVTSEGYTF. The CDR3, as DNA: TGTGCCAGCAGTTTCACCCCCGTTACCTCGGAAGGCTACACCTTC.

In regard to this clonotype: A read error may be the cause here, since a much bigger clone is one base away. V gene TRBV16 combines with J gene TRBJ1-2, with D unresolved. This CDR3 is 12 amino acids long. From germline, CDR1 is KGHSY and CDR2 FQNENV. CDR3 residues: CTSSQIGRGYTF. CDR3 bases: TGTACCAGCAGCCAAATTGGACGTGGCTACACCTTC.

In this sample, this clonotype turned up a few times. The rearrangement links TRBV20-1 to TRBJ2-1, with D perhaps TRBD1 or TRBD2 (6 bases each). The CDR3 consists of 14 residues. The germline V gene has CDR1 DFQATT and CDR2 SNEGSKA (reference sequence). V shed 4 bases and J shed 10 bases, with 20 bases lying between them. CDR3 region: CSATRGTSLGEQFF. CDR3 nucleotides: TGCAGTGCTACAAGGGGGACTTCCCTTGGGGAGCAGTTCTTC.

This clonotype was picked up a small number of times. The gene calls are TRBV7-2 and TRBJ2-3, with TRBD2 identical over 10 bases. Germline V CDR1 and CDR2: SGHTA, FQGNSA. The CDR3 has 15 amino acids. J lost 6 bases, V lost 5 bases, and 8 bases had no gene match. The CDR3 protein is CASSPAGGLGDTQYF. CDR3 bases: TGTGCCAGCAGCCCAGCGGGGGGGCTCGGTGATACGCAGTATTTT.

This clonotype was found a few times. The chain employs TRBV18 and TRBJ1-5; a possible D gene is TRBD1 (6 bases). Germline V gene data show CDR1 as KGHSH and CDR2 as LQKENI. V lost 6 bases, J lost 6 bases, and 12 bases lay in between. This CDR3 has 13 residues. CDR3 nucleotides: TGTGCCAGCTCCCCCGACAGGTCTCAGCCCCAGCATTTT. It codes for CASSPDRSQPQHF.

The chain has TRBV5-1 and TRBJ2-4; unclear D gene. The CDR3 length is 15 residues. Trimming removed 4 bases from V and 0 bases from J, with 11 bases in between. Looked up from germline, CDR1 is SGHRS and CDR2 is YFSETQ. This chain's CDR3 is CASSADLIAKNIQYF. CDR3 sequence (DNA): TGCGCCAGCAGCGCGGACCTGATAGCCAAAAACATTCAGTACTTC.

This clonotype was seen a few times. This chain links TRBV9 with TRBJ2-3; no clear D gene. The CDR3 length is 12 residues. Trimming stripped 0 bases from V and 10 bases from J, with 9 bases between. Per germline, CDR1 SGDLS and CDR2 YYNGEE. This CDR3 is CASSVASDPQYF. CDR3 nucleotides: TGTGCCAGCAGCGTAGCGAGCGACCCGCAGTATTTT.

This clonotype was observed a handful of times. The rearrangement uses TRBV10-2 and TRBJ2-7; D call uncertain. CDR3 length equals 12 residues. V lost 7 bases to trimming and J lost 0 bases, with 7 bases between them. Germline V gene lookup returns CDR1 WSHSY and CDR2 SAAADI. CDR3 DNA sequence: TGCGCCAGCACCGATAGCTCCTACGAGCAGTACTTC. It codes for CASTDSSYEQYF.

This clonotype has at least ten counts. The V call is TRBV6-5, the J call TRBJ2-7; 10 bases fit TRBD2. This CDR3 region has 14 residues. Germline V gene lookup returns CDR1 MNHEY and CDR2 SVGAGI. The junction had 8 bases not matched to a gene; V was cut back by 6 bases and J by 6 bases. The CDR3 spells CASRSPTSGVEQYF. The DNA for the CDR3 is TGTGCCAGCAGATCTCCTACTAGCGGGGTCGAGCAGTACTTC.

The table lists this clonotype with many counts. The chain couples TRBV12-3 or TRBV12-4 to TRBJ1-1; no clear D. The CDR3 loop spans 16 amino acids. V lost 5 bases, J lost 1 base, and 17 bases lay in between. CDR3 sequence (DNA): TGTGCCAGCAGTGGCGAAGGGAAACGGGCGAACACTGAAGCTTTCTTT. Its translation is CASSGEGKRANTEAFF.

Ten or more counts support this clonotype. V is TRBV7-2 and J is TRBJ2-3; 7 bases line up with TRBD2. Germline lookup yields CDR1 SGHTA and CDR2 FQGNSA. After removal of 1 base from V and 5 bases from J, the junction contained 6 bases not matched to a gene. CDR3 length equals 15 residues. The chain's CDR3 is CASSLGGRAQDTQYF. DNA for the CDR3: TGTGCCAGCAGCTTAGGGGGGAGGGCCCAAGATACGCAGTATTTT. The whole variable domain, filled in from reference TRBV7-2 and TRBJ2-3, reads GAGVSQSPSNKVTEKGKDVELRCDPISGHTALYWYRQSLGQGLEFLIYFQGNSAPDKSGLPSDRFSAERTGGSVSTLTIQRTQQEDSAVYLCASSLGGRAQDTQYFGPGTRLTVL.